This T cell receptor beta chain was observed in a study of identical twins. General observations from the study: Twin sharing of out-of-frame TCR alpha was underestimated by models in monozygotic pairs.

A template switching step contributed a universal primer site, while unique molecular identifiers were present in the cDNA. TCRdb processed the 5' RACE reads anew with MiXCR; each CDR3 protein has one entry. This table has roughly 630,000 distinct CDR3 sequences, about 7% appearing once. This clonotype was seen only a few times. What it binds is unknown. V lost 1 base, J lost 2 bases, and 6 bases lay in between. The CDR3 sequence is 13 residues long. These data were also reused for a study on yellow fever vaccine responses in identical twins.

The V call is TRBV12-3 or TRBV12-4, the J call TRBJ2-7, with D hard to call. This receptor was identified in a woman aged 18-29 years in good health. The sequenced material came from PBMCs. The CDR3 nucleotides are TGTGCCAGCAGTTTAGAGGTGACCTACGAGCAGTACGTC. Protein product: CASSLEVTYEQYV.